Presented here are 26 T cell receptor beta chains from one specimen sequenced in a study of T cell repertoires in cytomegalovirus infection. MiXCR was run by TCRdb on the reads, yielding one entry per CDR3 protein. Of around 710,000 distinct CDR3 sequences detected, just under 30% appear once; the ten largest clones hold roughly 13%. No antigen has been identified for these receptors. The sample here was cultured CD8+ T cells from PBMCs, taken from culture after CMV antigen stimulation. These receptor sequences come from a human donor in good health (CMV status not recorded). Some clones in this sample may be carry-over from other donors' samples.

The chain employs TRBV4-3 and TRBJ2-1; no reliable D call. The CDR3 contains 16 residues. V shed 2 bases and J shed 5 bases, with 16 bases lying between them. The germline V gene encodes CDR1 LGHNA and CDR2 YSLEER. The CDR3 here is CASSQSQYGVDNEQFF. The CDR3 region has the DNA TGCGCCAGCAGCCAATCCCAATATGGGGTCGACAATGAGCAGTTCTTC.

Many counts were recorded for this clonotype. The rearrangement links TRBV7-3 to TRBJ1-1, with D hard to call. Trimming stripped 2 bases from V and 3 bases from J, with 16 bases between. The length of the CDR3 is 16 residues. CDR1 is SGHTA, CDR2 FQGTGA, per germline. For the CDR3, the DNA is TGTGCCAGCAGCTTATCGCCCCTTGTATTTGACACTGAAGCTTTCTTT. This codes for CASSLSPLVFDTEAFF.

The J gene is TRBJ2-5, the V gene TRBV4-1; D not resolved. CDR3 length equals 17 residues. CDR1 MGHRA and CDR2 YSYEKL come from the germline V gene. V was pared by 1 base and J by 8 bases, with 23 bases between. As DNA, the CDR3 is TGCGCCAGCAGCCAAGGCAGCTCCGGCGATTTCGCCTTTACCCAGTACTTC. Translated, it gives CASSQGSSGDFAFTQYF.

J is TRBJ1-3 and V is TRBV9; 10 bases fit TRBD1. Germline V gives CDR1 SGDLS, CDR2 YYNGEE. The CDR3 length is 17 residues. V was clipped by 3 bases and J by 4 bases; unmatched bases: 10. The CDR3 DNA is TGTGCCAGCAGCGACCTCCGGGACAGGGGAAGCGGAAACACCATATATTTT. It specifies CASSDLRDRGSGNTIYF.

This clonotype was counted only a few times. The chain employs TRBV4-1 and TRBJ2-1; D remains unclear. Germline V lookup: CDR1 MGHRA, CDR2 YSYEKL. With 0 bases removed from V and 9 bases from J, the gap between germline ends came to 6 bases. The CDR3 loop spans 12 amino acids. The CDR3 protein is CASSQDFGEQFF. The CDR3 region has the DNA TGCGCCAGCAGCCAAGATTTCGGTGAGCAGTTCTTC.

CDR3 in DNA: TGTGCCAGCAGTTACTTGCAGAATGAGCAGTACGTC. Translating it yields CASSYLQNEQYV. The V gene is TRBV6-6, the J gene TRBJ2-7; the D is unclear. Germline V gene sequence: CDR1 MNHNY, CDR2 SVGAGI (reference sequence). The CDR3 sequence is 12 residues long. V gave up 1 base and J gave up 7 bases, with 8 bases separating them.

The rearrangement uses TRBV19 and TRBJ2-7; D is perhaps TRBD1 (6 bases). The CDR3 totals 16 residues. CDR1 and CDR2 from the germline V gene are LNHDA and SQIVND (reference sequence). V shed 3 bases and J shed 5 bases, with 20 bases lying between them. CDR3 DNA: TGTGCCAGTAGTATCAGGGGTCCGCCCGCTCCCGACGAGCAGTACTTC. Translated: CASSIRGPPAPDEQYF.

This chain uses TRBV11-2 with TRBJ1-4; possibly TRBD1 for D (6 bases). The germline V gene has CDR1 SGHAT and CDR2 FQNNGV. V dropped 2 bases and J dropped 8 bases, with 30 bases sitting between them. The CDR3 length is 20 residues. The CDR3 sequence is CASSLPRGSGEILGTEKLFF. In DNA form, the CDR3 reads TGTGCCAGCAGCTTACCTAGGGGGTCTGGCGAGATATTGGGTACCGAAAAACTGTTTTTT. The full variable domain, rest sourced from reference TRBV11-2 and TRBJ1-4, is EAGVAQSPRYKIIEKRQSVAFWCNPISGHATLYWYQQILGQGPKLLIQFQNNGVVDDSQLPKDRFSAERLKGVDSTLKIQPAKLEDSAVYLCASSLPRGSGEILGTEKLFFGSGTQLSVL.

The chain recombines TRBV6-4 with TRBJ2-3; possible D gene TRBD1, 5 bases. With 0 bases removed from V and 10 bases from J, the gap between germline ends came to 11 bases. CDR1 is MRHNA and CDR2 is SNTAGT in the germline V gene. The CDR3 extends over 13 amino acids. CDR3 sequence reads: CASSDSRKGPQYF. In nucleotides, the CDR3 is TGTGCCAGCAGTGACTCCCGCAAGGGGCCGCAGTATTTT.

This clonotype was recorded a few times. Written as DNA, the CDR3 is TGTGCCAGCAGCTTAGGGGGTCAGCAGTACTTC. Protein sequence: CASSLGGQQYF. The rearrangement uses TRBV7-6 and TRBJ2-7; D is unresolved. Trimming took 1 base from V and 8 from J, leaving 6 bases between them. CDR3 length: 11 residues. Germline assignment: CDR1 SGHVS and CDR2 FNYEAQ.

The gene calls are TRBV11-3 and TRBJ2-7; D unresolved. The germline V and J ends were trimmed by 1 base and 2 bases, with 12 bases remaining between them. CDR3 length: 15 residues. CDR1 SGHNT and CDR2 YENEEA come from the germline V gene. The CDR3 DNA reads as TGTGCCAGCAGCTTAGCTACAGAGGATCCCTACGAGCAGTACTTC. Encoded protein: CASSLATEDPYEQYF.

The rearrangement joins TRBV19 to TRBJ1-2, with TRBD1 as a possible D gene (5 bases). The CDR3 contains 16 residues. With 3 bases removed from V and 2 bases from J, the gap between germline ends came to 16 bases. CDR1 and CDR2 from the germline V gene are LNHDA and SQIVND (reference sequence). The CDR3, as DNA: TGTGCCAGTAGTATTAAGGGGACCGACCTCAACTATGGCTACACCTTC. Amino acid sequence: CASSIKGTDLNYGYTF.

The V gene is TRBV19, the J gene TRBJ2-2; D gene ambiguous. This CDR3 spans 17 amino acids. Trimming pared 7 bases from V and 3 bases from J, leaving 21 bases between. Germline V gene lookup returns CDR1 LNHDA and CDR2 SQIVND (reference sequence). CDR3 DNA: TGTGCCAGTACCGGATTGGATCGAGAAGTTGACACCGGGGAGCTGTTTTTT. This codes for CASTGLDREVDTGELFF.

CDR3 region: CAIRRTGSWGNNEQFF. CDR3 coding DNA: TGTGCCATCAGAAGAACAGGGAGTTGGGGAAACAATGAGCAGTTCTTC. This chain connects TRBV10-3 to TRBJ2-1; D is perhaps TRBD1 (6 bases). Germline values: CDR1 ENHRY, CDR2 SYGVKD. Trimming pared 6 bases from V and 5 bases from J, leaving 20 bases between. The CDR3 sequence is 16 residues long.

The chain has TRBV5-4 and TRBJ2-2; D is perhaps TRBD2 (6 bases). Trimming removed 7 bases from V and 5 bases from J, with 21 bases in between. Looked up from germline, CDR1 is SGHNT and CDR2 is YYREEE (reference sequence). The CDR3 sequence is 16 residues long. The CDR3 reads CASEQIGQGRTGELFF. DNA for the CDR3: TGTGCCAGCGAACAAATAGGACAAGGGAGGACCGGGGAGCTGTTTTTT.

This clonotype was seen at least ten times. The chain couples TRBV12-3 or TRBV12-4 to TRBJ2-7; 7 positions agree with TRBD2. The CDR3 consists of 17 residues. V shed 6 bases, J shed 5 bases, and the junction held 19 bases outside the gene matches. CDR3 coding DNA: TGTGCCAGCAGCCAGGGTACTAGCGACCCCAGGAGGAACGAGCAGTACTTC. It codes for CASSQGTSDPRRNEQYF.

The chain couples TRBV6-2 or TRBV6-3 to TRBJ2-1, with 7 bases aligning to TRBD2. Germline loops: CDR1 MNHEY, CDR2 SVGEGT. The CDR3 has 14 amino acids. V lost 8 bases and J lost 4; bases outside the gene matches: 8. CDR3 protein: CASGSSGVYNEQFF. The CDR3 region has the DNA TGTGCCAGCGGGTCTAGCGGCGTTTACAATGAGCAGTTCTTC.

This clonotype has only a few counts. The genes are TRBV5-4 and TRBJ1-2; maybe TRBD1 (6 bases). The CDR3 totals 14 residues. The germline CDR1 and CDR2 sequences are SGHNT and YYREEE (reference sequence). V shed 0 bases and J shed 7 bases, with 13 bases lying between them. The CDR3 DNA reads as TGTGCCAGCAGCTTGGTGGCAGGGGTTGCTGGCTACACCTTC. Translation gives CASSLVAGVAGYTF. The whole variable domain, remainder taken from reference TRBV5-4 and TRBJ1-2, is ETGVTQSPTHLIKTRGQQVTLRCSSQSGHNTVSWYQQALGQGPQFIFQYYREEENGRGNFPPRFSGLQFPNYSSELNVNALELDDSALYLCASSLVAGVAGYTFGSGTRLTVV.

The chain recombines TRBV7-9 with TRBJ2-5; D is uncertain. V was pared by 6 bases and J by 1 base, with 9 bases between. The CDR3 consists of 13 residues. Germline assignment: CDR1 SEHNR and CDR2 FQNEAQ (reference sequence). CDR3: CASSWEPQETQYF. The DNA for the CDR3 is TGTGCCAGCAGTTGGGAACCCCAAGAGACCCAGTACTTC.

This clonotype was seen just once. A much larger clone lies one base from this, so it may be a read error. V and J are TRBV7-8 and TRBJ1-4, with 9 positions matching TRBD1. Germline V gene sequence: CDR1 SGHVS, CDR2 FQNEAQ. J gave up 8 bases and V 2 bases, and 9 bases lay outside the gene matches. The length of the CDR3 is 16 residues. In nucleotides, the CDR3 is TGTGCCAGCAGCTTACGGGGACAGGGAACGAGCGAAAAACTGTTTTTT. It translates to CASSLRGQGTSEKLFF.

This clonotype was seen more than once but under ten times. This chain connects TRBV12-3 or TRBV12-4 to TRBJ2-3; D not certain. CDR3 size: 15 residues. The V end lost 3 bases, the J end lost 3 bases, and 13 bases lay between the germline ends. The CDR3 loop is CASSLAYLGTDTQYF. The DNA for the CDR3 is TGTGCCAGCAGTTTGGCCTATCTAGGGACAGATACGCAGTATTTT.

The chain employs TRBV12-3 or TRBV12-4 and TRBJ1-1; no reliable D call. This CDR3 contains 15 residues. Trimming removed 2 bases from V and 6 bases from J, with 16 bases in between. The CDR3 DNA follows: TGTGCCAGCAGTTTATTGGGCCGAGGTGACCCTGAAGCTTTCTTT. As protein: CASSLLGRGDPEAFF.

This clonotype was recorded a few times. This chain joins TRBV13 and TRBJ2-5; tentatively, D is TRBD2 (6 bases). Germline CDR1 and CDR2: PRHDT and FYEKMQ (reference sequence). The CDR3 consists of 14 residues. Trimming shortened V by 5 bases and J by 4 bases, and 14 bases separated the two germline ends. CDR3 in amino acids: CASSEGLAGETQYF. CDR3 coding DNA: TGTGCCAGCAGCGAGGGACTCGCGGGAGAGACCCAGTACTTC.

This clonotype has more than one count but fewer than ten. V gene TRBV7-2 combines with J gene TRBJ2-1; tentatively, D is TRBD2 (5 bases). CDR1 is SGHTA and CDR2 is FQGNSA in the germline V gene. Trimming removed 4 bases from V and 3 bases from J, with 13 bases in between. This CDR3 contains 15 residues. The CDR3 loop is CASSSTWTFYNEQFF. In nucleotides, the CDR3 is TGTGCCAGCAGCTCGACATGGACTTTCTACAATGAGCAGTTCTTC.

In the case of this clonotype: The CDR3 carries no conserved terminal phenylalanine or tryptophan, so it likely arises from a read error. The V gene is TRBV4-1, the J gene TRBJ2-3; 9 bases are shared with TRBD2. This CDR3 is 16 amino acids long. Germline V gene sequence: CDR1 MGHRA, CDR2 YSYEKL. CDR3 region: CASSQEAGGGADTQYV. The CDR3 nucleotides are TGTGCCAGCAGCCAAGAAGCGGGGGGAGGTGCCGATACGCAGTATGTT.

This clonotype was observed at least ten times. This chain uses TRBV7-9 with TRBJ1-5, with a tentative D call TRBD1 (6 bases). CDR3 length: 14 residues. V shed 5 bases and J shed 5 bases, with 13 bases lying between them. The V gene's germline CDR1 is SEHNR and CDR2 FQNEAQ (reference sequence). The CDR3 nucleotides read TGTGCCAGCAGCGCCCCGGGGGCCGATCAGCCCCAGCATTTT. The encoded protein is CASSAPGADQPQHF.